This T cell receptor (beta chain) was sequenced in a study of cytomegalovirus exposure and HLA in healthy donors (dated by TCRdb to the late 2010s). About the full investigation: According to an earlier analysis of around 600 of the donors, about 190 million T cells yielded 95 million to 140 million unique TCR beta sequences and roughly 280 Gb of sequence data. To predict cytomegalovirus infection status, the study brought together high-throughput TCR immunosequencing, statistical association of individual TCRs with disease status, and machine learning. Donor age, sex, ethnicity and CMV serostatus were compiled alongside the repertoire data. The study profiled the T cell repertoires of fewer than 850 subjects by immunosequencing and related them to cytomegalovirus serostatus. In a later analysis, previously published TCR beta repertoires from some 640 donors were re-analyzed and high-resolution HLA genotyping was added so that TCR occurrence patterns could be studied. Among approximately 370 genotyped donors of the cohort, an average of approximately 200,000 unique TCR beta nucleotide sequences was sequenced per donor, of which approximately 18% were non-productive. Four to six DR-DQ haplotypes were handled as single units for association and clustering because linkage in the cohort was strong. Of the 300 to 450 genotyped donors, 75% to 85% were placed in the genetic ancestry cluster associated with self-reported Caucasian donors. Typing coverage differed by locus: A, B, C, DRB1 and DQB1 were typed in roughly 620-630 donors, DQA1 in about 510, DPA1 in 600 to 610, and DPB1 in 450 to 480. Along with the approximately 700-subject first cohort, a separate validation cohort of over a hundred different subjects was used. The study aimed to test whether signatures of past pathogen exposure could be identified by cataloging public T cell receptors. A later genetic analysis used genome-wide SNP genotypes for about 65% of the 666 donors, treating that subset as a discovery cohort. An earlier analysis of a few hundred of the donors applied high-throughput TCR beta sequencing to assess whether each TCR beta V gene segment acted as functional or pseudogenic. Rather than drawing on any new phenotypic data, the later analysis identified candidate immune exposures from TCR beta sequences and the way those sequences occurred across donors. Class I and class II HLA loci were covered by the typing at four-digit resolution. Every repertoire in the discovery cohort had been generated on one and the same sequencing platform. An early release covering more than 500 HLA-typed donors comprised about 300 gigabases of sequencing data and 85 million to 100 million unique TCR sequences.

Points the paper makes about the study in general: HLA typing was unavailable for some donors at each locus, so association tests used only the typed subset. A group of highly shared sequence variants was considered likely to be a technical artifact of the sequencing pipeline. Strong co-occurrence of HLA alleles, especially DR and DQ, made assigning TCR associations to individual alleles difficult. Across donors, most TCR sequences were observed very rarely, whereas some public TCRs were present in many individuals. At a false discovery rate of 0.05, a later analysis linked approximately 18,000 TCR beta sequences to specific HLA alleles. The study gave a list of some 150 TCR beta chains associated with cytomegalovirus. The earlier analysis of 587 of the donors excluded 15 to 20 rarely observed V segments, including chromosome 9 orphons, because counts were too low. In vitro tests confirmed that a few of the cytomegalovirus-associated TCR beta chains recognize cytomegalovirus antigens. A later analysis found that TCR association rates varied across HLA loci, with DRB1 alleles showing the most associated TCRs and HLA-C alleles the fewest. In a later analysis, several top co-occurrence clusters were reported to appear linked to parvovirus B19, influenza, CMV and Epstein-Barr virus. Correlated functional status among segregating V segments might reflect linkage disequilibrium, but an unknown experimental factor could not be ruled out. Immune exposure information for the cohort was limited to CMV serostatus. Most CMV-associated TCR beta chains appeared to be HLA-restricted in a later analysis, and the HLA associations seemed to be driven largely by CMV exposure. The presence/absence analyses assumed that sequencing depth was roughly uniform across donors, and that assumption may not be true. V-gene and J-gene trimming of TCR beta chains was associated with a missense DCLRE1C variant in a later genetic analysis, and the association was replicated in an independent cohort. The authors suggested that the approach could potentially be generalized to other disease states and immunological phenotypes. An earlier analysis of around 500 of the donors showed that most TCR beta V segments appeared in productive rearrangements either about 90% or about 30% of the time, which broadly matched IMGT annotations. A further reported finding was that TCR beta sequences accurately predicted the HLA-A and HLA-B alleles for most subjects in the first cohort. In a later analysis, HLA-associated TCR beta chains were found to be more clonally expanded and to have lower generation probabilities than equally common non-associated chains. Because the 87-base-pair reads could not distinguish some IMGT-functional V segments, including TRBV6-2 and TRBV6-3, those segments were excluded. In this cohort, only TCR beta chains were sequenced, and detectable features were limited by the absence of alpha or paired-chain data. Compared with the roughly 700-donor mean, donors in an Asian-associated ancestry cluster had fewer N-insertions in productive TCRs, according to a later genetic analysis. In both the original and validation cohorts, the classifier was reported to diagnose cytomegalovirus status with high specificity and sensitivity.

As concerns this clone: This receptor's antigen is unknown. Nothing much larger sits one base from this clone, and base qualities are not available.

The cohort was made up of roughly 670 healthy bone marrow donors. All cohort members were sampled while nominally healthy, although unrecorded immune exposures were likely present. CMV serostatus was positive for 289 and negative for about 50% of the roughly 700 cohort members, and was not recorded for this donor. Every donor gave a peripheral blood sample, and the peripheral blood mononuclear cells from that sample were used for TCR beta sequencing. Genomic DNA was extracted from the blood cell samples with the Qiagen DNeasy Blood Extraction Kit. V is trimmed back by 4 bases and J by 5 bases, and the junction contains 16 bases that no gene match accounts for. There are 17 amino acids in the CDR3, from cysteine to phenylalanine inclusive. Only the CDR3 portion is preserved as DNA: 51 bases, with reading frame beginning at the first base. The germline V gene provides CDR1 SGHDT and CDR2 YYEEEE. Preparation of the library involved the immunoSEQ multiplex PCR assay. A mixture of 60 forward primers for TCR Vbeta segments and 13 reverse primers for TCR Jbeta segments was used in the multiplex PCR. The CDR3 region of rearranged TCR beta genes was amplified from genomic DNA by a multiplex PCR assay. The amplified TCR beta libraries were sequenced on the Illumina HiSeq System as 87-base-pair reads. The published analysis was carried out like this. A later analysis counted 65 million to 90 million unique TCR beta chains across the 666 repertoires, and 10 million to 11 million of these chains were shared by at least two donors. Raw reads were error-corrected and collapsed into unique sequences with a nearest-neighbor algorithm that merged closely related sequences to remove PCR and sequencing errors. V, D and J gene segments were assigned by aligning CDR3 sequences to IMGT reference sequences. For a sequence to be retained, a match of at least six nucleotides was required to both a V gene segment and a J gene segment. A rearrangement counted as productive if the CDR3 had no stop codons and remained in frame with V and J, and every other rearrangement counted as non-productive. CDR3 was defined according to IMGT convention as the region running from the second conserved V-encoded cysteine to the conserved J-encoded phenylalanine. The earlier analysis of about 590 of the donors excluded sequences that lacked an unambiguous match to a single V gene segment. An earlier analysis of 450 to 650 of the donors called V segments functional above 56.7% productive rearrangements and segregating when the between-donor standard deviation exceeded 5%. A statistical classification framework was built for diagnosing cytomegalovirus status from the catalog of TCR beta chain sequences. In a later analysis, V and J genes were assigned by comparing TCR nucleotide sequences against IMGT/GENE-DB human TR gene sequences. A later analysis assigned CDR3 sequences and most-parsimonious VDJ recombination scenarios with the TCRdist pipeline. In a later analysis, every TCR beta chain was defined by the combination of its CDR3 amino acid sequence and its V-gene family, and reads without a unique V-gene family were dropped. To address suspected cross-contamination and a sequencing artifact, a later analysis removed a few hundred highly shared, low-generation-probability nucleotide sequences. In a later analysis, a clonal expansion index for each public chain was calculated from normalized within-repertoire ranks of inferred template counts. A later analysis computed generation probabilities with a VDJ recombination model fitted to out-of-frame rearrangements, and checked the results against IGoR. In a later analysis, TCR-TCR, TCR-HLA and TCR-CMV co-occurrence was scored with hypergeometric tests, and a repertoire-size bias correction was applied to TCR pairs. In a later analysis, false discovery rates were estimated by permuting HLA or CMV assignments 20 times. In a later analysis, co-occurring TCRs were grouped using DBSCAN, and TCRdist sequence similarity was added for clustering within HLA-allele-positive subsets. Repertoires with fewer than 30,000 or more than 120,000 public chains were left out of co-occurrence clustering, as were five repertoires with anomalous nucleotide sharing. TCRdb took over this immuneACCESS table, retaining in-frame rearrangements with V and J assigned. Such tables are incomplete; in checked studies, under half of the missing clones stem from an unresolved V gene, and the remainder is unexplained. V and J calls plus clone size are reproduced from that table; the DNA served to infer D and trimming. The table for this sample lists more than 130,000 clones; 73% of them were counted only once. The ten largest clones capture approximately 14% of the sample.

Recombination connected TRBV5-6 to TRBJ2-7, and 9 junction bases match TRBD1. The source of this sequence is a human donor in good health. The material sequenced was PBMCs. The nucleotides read TGTGCCAGCAGCACCTCGGATACAGGGGGCGCGTTGGACGAGCAGTACTTC. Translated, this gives CASSTSDTGGALDEQYF.